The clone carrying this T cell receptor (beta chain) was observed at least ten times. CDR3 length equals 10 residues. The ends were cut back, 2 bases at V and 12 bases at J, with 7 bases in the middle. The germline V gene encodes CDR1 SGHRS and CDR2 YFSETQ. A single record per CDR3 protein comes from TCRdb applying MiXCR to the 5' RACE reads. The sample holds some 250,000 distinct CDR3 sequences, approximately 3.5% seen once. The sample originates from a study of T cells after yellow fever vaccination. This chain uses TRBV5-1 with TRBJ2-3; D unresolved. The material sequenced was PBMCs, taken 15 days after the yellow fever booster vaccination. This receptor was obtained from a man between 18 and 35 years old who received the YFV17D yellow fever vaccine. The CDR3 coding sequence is TGCGCCAGCAGCTTACCCTTCCAGTATTTT. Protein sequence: CASSLPFQYF.